This T cell receptor (beta chain) is drawn from a study of OX40 agonist ivuxolimab in advanced cancers. Germline trimming cut 1 base from V and 3 bases from J; bases unmatched to any gene: 8. Germline values: CDR1 PRHDT, CDR2 FYEKMQ (reference sequence). The CDR3 totals 18 residues. Generated by immunoSEQ multiplex PCR, the TCRdb table keeps only in-frame clones and is missing some. The table records about 84,000 clones, over 85% of them present only once. This specimen consisted of CD4+ or CD8+ T cells sorted from blood, obtained in a trial of the OX40 agonist ivuxolimab. The V call is TRBV13, the J call TRBJ2-4, with 11 bases identical to TRBD2. The sequence was obtained from an adult with an advanced solid tumor such as melanoma, head and neck, liver or kidney cancer. The DNA for the CDR3 is TGTGCCAGCAGCTTAGCTAGGCTAGCGGGAGGAGGCAAAAACATTCAGTACTTC. This encodes CASSLARLAGGGKNIQYF.